This T cell receptor (beta chain) was obtained from a study of immune cell composition in non-small cell lung cancer. This clone is a singleton in its sample. Sequencing used immunoSEQ multiplex PCR; TCRdb keeps in-frame clones, though not all of them. The table has 15,000 or so clones, over 70% seen once. Normal lung sampling was at least 3 cm from the tumour, as distant as possible. V shed 7 bases, J shed 8 bases, and the junction held 12 bases outside the gene matches. The germline V gene has CDR1 SQVTM and CDR2 ANQGSEA. The CDR3 runs 14 residues. The same data also contributed to another study, on CD4 T cells in lung cancer. In that study: CD4+ clones recognizing candidate mutation-encoded neoepitopes were isolated from blood. Four resected stage I-III patients provided tumor and non-adjacent lung tissue. Before giving blood, patients had received treatments including platinum chemotherapy, some also nivolumab or pembrolizumab.

This sequence originates from a human donor with non-small cell lung cancer. The chain employs TRBV29-1 and TRBJ1-4; 8 positions agree with TRBD1. Sequenced: non-adjacent lung tissue. DNA for the CDR3: TGCAGCGCATTGGGGGGCAGGGGGCGAGAAAAACTGTTTTTT. As protein: CSALGGRGREKLFF.